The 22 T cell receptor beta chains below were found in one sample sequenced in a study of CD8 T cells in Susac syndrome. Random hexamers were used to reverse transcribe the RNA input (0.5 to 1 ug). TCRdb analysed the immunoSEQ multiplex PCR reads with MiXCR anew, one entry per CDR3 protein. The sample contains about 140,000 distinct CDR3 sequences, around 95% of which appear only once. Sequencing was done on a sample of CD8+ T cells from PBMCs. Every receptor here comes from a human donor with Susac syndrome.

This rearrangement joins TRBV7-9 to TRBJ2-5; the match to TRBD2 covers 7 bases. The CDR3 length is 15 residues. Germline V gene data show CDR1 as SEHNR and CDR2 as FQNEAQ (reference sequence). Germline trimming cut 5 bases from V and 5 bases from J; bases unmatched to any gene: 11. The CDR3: CASSPIPMGGETQYF. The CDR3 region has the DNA TGTGCCAGCAGCCCAATACCGATGGGGGGGGAGACCCAGTACTTC.

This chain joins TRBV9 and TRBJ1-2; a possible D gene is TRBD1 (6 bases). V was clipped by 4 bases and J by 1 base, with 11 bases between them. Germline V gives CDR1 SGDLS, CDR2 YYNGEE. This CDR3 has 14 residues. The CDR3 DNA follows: TGTGCCAGCAGCTCCCGGACAGATAACTATGGCTACACCTTC. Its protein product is CASSSRTDNYGYTF.

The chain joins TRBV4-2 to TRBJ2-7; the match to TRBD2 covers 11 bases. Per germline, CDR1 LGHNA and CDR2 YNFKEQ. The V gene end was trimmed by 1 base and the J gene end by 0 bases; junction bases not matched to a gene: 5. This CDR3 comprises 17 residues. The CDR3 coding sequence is TGTGCCAGCAGCCAAGTTGGGACTAGCGGAGTCTCCTACGAGCAGTACTTC. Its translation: CASSQVGTSGVSYEQYF.

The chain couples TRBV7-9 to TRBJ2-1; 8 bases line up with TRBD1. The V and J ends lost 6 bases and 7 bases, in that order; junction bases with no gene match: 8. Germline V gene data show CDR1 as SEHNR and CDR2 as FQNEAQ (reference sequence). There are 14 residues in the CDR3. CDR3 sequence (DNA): TGTGCCAGCAGACAGAGGACAGGGTTAAATGAGCAGTTCTTC. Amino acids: CASRQRTGLNEQFF.

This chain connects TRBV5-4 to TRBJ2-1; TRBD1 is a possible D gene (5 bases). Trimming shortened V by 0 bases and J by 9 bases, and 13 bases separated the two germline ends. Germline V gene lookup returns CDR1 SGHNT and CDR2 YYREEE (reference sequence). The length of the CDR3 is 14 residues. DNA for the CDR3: TGTGCCAGCAGCTTGGCCTTGCAGGGTGGTGAGCAGTTCTTC. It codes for CASSLALQGGEQFF. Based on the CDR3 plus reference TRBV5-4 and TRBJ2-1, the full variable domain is ETGVTQSPTHLIKTRGQQVTLRCSSQSGHNTVSWYQQALGQGPQFIFQYYREEENGRGNFPPRFSGLQFPNYSSELNVNALELDDSALYLCASSLALQGGEQFFGPGTRLTVL.

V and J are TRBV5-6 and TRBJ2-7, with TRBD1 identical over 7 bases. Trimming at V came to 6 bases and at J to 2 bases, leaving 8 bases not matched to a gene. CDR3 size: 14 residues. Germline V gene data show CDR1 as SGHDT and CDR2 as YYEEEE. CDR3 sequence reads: CASTHGQETYEQYF. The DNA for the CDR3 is TGTGCCAGCACCCATGGACAGGAGACCTACGAGCAGTACTTC.

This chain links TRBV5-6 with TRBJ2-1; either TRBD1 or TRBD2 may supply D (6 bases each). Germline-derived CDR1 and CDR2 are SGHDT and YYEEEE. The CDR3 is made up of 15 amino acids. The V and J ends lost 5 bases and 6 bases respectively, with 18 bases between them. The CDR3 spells CASSWPSEGGNEQFF. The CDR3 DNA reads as TGTGCCAGCAGTTGGCCCTCCGAGGGGGGCAATGAGCAGTTCTTC.

The DNA of the CDR3 is TGCGCCAGCAGCTTGGAGGCAGGCGAAAATGGCTACACCTTC. This gives the protein CASSLEAGENGYTF. The rearrangement joins TRBV5-1 to TRBJ1-2; D gene ambiguous. Germline CDR1 reads SGHRS; CDR2 reads YFSETQ. The V end was cut by 0 bases, the J end by 6 bases, with 12 bases between. The CDR3 is 14 amino acids.

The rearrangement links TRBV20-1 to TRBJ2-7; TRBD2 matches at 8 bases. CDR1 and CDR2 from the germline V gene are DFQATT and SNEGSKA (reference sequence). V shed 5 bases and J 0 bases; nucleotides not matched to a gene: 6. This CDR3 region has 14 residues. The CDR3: CSAPTGGPSYEQYF. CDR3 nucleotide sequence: TGCAGTGCTCCAACGGGGGGGCCCTCCTACGAGCAGTACTTC.

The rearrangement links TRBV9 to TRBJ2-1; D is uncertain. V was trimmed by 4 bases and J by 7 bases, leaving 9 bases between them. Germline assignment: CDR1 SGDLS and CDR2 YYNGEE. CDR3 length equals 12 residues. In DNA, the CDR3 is TGTGCCAGCAGCTTCTACCGAAATGAGCAGTTCTTC. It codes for CASSFYRNEQFF.

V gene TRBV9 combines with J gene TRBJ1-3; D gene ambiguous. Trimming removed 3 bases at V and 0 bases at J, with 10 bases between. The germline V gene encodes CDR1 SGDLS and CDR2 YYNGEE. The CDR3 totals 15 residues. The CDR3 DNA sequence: TGTGCCAGCAGCGCCAAAGGGAGCTCTGGAAACACCATATATTTT. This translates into CASSAKGSSGNTIYF.

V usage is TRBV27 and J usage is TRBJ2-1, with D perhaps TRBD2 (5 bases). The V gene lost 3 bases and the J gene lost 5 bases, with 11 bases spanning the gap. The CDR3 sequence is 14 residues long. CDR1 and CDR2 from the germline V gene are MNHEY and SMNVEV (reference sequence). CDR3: CASSFGWGDNEQFF. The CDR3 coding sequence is TGTGCCAGCAGTTTCGGGTGGGGAGACAATGAGCAGTTCTTC.

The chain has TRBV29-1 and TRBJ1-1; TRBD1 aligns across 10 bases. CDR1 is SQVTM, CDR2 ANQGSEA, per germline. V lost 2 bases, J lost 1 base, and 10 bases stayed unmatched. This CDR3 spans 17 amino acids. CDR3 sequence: CSVEKGATGGPNTEAFF. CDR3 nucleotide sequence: TGCAGCGTTGAAAAGGGGGCGACAGGGGGCCCGAACACTGAAGCTTTCTTT.

This CDR3 is CASSPLFSGRANEQFF. CDR3 nucleotides: TGTGCCAGCAGCCCCCTCTTTAGCGGGAGGGCCAATGAGCAGTTCTTC. V and J are TRBV25-1 and TRBJ2-1, with 11 positions matching TRBD2. The CDR3 consists of 16 residues. V lost 6 bases and J lost 6; bases outside the gene matches: 10. The germline V gene encodes CDR1 MGHDK and CDR2 SYGVNS.

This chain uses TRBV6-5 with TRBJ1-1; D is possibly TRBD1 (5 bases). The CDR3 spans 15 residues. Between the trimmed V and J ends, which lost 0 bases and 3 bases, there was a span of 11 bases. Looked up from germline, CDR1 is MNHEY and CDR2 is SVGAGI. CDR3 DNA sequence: TGTGCCAGCAGTTACTCGGGCAGGGTCGACACTGAAGCTTTCTTT. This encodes CASSYSGRVDTEAFF.

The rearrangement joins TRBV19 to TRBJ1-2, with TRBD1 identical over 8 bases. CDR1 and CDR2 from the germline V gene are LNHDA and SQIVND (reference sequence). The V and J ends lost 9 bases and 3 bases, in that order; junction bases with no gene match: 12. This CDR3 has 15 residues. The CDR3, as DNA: TGTGCCAGCCACGTCGGGGCAGGGGGCGACTATGGCTACACCTTC. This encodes CASHVGAGGDYGYTF.

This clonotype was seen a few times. The CDR3 nucleotides read TGTGCCAGCAGCCCGGGACAGGGTGGAGAGACCCAGTACTTC. Translation gives CASSPGQGGETQYF. V usage is TRBV11-3 and J usage is TRBJ2-5, with 9 bases that match TRBD1. CDR1 and CDR2 (germline): SGHNT, YENEEA. The CDR3 covers 14 residues. Losses at the gene ends were 5 bases for V and 4 bases for J; bases not matched to a gene: 5.

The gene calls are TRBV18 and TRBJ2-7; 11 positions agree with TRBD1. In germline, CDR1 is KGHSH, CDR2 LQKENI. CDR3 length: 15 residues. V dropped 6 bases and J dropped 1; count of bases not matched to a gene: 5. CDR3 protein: CASSTGTGGSYEQYF. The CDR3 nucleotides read TGTGCCAGCTCTACCGGGACAGGGGGTTCCTACGAGCAGTACTTC.

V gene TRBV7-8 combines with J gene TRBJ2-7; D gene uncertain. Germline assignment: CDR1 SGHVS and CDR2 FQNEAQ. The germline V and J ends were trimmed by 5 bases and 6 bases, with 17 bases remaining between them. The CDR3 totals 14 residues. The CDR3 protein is CASSPQGSLSEQYF. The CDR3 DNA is TGTGCCAGCAGCCCCCAAGGGTCCCTCAGCGAGCAGTACTTC. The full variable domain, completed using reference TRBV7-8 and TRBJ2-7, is GAGVSQSPRYKVAKRGQDVALRCDPISGHVSLFWYQQALGQGPEFLTYFQNEAQLDKSGLPSDRFFAERPEGSVSTLKIQRTQQEDSAVYLCASSPQGSLSEQYFGPGTRLTVT.

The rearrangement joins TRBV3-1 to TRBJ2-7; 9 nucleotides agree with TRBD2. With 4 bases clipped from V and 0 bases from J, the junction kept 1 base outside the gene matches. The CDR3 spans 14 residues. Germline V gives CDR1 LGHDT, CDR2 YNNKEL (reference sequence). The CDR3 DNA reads TGTGCCAGCAGCCCGGGACTAGCCTCCTACGAGCAGTACTTC. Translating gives CASSPGLASYEQYF.

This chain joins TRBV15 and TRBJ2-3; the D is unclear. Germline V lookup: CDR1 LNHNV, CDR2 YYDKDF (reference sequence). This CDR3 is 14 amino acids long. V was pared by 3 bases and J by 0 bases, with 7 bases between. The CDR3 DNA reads TGTGCCACCAGCAGTTTAAACAGCACAGATACGCAGTATTTT. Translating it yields CATSSLNSTDTQYF.

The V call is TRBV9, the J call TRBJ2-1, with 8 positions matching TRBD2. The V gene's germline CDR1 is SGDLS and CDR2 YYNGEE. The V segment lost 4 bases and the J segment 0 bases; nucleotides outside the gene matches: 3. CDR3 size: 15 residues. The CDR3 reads CASSPAGASYNEQFF. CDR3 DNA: TGTGCCAGCAGCCCAGCGGGAGCCTCCTACAATGAGCAGTTCTTC.